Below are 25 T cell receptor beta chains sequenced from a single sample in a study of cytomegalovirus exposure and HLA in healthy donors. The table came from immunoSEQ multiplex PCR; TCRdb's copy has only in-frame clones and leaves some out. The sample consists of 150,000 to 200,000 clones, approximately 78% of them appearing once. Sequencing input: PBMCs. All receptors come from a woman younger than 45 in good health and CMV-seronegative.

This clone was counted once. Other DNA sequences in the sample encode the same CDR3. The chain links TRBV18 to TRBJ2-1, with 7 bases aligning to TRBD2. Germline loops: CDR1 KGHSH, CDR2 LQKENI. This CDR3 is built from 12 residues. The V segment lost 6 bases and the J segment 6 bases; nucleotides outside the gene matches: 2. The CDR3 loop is CASSPGGNEQFF. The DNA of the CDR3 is TGTGCCAGCTCCCCGGGGGGCAATGAGCAGTTCTTC.

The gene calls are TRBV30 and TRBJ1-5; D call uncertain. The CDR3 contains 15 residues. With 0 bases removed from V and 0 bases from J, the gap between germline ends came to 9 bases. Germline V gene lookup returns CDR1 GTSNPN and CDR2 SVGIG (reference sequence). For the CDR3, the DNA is TGTGCCTGGAGTGTAGCGGGTTTTAGCAATCAGCCCCAGCATTTT. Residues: CAWSVAGFSNQPQHF.

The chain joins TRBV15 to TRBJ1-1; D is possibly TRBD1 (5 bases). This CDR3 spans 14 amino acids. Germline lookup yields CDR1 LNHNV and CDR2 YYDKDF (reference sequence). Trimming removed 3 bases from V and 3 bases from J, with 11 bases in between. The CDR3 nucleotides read TGTGCCACCAGCAGGGGGGGGAGCGACACTGAAGCTTTCTTT. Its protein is CATSRGGSDTEAFF.

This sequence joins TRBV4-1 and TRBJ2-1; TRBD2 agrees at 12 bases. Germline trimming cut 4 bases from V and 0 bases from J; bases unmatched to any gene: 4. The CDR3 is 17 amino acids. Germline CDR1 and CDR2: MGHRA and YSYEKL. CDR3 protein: CASSPLAGGLSYNEQFF. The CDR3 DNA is TGCGCCAGCAGCCCGCTAGCGGGGGGGCTCTCCTACAATGAGCAGTTCTTC.

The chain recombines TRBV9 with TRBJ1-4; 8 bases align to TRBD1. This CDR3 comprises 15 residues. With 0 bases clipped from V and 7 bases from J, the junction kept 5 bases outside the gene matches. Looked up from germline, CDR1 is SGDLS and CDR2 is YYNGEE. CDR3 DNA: TGTGCCAGCAGCGTAGACAGGGGGAGTTCTGAAAAACTGTTTTTT. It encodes CASSVDRGSSEKLFF.

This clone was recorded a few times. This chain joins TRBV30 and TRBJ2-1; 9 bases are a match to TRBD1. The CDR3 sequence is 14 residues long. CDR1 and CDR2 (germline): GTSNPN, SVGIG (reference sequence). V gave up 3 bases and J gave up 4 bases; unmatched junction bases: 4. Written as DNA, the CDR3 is TGTGCCTGGAGACGGGACAGGGTGTACAATGAGCAGTTCTTC. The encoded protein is CAWRRDRVYNEQFF.

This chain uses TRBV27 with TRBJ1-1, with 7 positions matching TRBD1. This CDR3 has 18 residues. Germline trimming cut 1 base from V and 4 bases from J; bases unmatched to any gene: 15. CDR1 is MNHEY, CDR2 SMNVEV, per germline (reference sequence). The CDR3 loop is CASSLLRGVDRVGTEAFF. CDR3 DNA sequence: TGTGCCAGCAGTTTATTAAGGGGGGTAGACAGGGTGGGCACTGAAGCTTTCTTT.

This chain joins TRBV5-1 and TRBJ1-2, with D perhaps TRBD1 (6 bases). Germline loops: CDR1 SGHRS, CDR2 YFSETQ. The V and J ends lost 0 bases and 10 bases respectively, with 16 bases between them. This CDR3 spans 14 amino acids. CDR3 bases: TGCGCCAGCAGCTTGGTTCTAACAGGGTCTCCCTACACCTTC. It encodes CASSLVLTGSPYTF.

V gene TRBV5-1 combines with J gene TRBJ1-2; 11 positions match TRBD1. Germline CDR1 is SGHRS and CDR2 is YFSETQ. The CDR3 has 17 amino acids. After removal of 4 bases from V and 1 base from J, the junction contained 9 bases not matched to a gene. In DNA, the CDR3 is TGCGCCAGCAGCATCCGGGACAGGGGGACGGGTAACTATGGCTACACCTTC. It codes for CASSIRDRGTGNYGYTF.

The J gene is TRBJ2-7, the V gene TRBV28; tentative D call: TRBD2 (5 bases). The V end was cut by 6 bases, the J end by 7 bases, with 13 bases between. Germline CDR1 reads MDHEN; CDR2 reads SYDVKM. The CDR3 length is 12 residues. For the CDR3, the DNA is TGTGCCAGCAGCCGAGGGCGGCCTGAGCAGTACTTC. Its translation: CASSRGRPEQYF.

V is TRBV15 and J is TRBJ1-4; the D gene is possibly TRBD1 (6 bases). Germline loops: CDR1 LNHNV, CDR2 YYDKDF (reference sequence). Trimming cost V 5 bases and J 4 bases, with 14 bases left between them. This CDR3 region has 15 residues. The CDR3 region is CATSSRRTVNEKLFF. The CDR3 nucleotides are TGTGCCACCAGCTCCCGGAGGACAGTTAATGAAAAACTGTTTTTT.

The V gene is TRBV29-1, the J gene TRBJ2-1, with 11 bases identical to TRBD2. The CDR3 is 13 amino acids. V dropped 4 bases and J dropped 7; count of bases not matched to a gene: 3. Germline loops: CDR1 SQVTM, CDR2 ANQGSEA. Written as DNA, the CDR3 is TGCAGCGTTGTGCTAGCGGGGGGAAATGAGCAGTTCTTC. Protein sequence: CSVVLAGGNEQFF.

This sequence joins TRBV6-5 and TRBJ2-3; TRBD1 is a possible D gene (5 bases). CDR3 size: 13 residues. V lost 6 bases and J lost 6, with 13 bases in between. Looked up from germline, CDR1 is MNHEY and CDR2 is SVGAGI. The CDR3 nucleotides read TGTGCCAGCAGAACTCCAGGGTGGGATACGCAGTATTTT. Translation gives CASRTPGWDTQYF.

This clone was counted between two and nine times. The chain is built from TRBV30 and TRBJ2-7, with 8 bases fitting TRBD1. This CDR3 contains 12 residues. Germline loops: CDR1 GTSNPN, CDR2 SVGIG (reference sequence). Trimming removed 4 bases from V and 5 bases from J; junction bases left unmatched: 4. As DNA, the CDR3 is TGTGCCTGGACTGGACAGGGCCACGAGCAGTACTTC. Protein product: CAWTGQGHEQYF.

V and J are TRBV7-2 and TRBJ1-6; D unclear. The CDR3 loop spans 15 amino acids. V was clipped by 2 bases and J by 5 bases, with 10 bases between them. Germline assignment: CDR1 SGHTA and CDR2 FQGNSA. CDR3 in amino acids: CASSLLRVHNSPLHF. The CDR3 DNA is TGTGCCAGCAGCTTACTCCGGGTGCATAATTCACCCCTCCACTTT.

The CDR3 protein is CASQVTVYEQYF. The CDR3 nucleotides read TGTGCCAGCCAGGTCACAGTTTACGAGCAGTACTTC. V is TRBV6-1 and J is TRBJ2-7; no firm D call. Trimming stripped 8 bases from V and 4 bases from J, with 12 bases between. Looked up from germline, CDR1 is MNHNS and CDR2 is SASEGT. There are 12 residues in the CDR3.

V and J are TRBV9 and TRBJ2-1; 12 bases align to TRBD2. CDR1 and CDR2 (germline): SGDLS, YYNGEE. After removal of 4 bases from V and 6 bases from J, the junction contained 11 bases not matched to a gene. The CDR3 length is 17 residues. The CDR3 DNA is TGTGCCAGCAGCACCAGACTAGCGGGGGCCTCGATCAATGAGCAGTTCTTC. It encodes CASSTRLAGASINEQFF.

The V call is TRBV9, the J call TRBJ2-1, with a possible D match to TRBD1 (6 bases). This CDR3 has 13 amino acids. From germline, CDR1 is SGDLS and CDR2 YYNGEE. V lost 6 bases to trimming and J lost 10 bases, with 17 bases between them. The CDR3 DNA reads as TGTGCCAGCAATCTCCTAGGGGGTAAGGAGCAGTTCTTC. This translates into CASNLLGGKEQFF.

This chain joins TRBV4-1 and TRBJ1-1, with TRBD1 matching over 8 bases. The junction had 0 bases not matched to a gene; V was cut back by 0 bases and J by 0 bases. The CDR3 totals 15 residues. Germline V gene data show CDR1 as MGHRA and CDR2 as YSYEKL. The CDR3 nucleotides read TGCGCCAGCAGCCAAGAGGGACAGGTGAACACTGAAGCTTTCTTT. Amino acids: CASSQEGQVNTEAFF.

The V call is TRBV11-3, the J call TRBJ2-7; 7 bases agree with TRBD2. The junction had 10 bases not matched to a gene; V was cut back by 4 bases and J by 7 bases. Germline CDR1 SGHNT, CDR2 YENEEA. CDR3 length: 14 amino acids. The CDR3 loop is CASSSGRLVGEQYF. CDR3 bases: TGTGCCAGCAGCTCCGGGAGGCTGGTCGGGGAGCAGTACTTC.

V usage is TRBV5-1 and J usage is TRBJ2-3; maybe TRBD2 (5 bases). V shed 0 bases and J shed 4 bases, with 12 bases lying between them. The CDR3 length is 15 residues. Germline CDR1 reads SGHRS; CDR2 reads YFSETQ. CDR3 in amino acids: CASSLAVGGSDTQYF. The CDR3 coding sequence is TGCGCCAGCAGCTTGGCAGTTGGAGGATCAGATACGCAGTATTTT.

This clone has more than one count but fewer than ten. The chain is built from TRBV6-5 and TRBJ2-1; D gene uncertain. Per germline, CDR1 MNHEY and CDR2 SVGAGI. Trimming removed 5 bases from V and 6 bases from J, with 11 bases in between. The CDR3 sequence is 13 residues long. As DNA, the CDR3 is TGTGCCAGCAGTCCTACAGCAGCCAATGAGCAGTTCTTC. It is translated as CASSPTAANEQFF.

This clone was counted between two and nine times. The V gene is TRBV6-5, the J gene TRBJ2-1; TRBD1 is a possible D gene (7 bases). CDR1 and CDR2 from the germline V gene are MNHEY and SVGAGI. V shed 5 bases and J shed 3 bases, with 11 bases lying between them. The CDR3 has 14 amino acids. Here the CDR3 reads CASSRQGGYNEQFF. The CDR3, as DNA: TGTGCCAGCAGTCGACAGGGAGGCTACAATGAGCAGTTCTTC.

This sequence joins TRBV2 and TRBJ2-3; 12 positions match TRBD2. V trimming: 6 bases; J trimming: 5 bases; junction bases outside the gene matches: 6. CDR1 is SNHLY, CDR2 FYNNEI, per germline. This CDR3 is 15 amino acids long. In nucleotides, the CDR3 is TGTGCCAGCAGGGAGGGACTAGCGGGCGTAGATACGCAGTATTTT. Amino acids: CASREGLAGVDTQYF.

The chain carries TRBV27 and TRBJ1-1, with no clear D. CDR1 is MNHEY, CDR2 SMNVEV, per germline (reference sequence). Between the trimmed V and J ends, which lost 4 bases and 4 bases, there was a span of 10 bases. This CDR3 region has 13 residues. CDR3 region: CASSSPFITEAFF. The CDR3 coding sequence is TGTGCCAGCAGTTCCCCATTCATCACTGAAGCTTTCTTT.